One T cell receptor (beta chain) is described in this entry. Original analysis: Using reference gene primer amplification, nucleated cell counts were estimated. The repertoire was sequenced with immunoSEQ multiplex PCR; TCRdb's copy has only in-frame clones and lacks some. Clone size and V and J calls were adopted from that table, with D and trimming inferred from the DNA. The sample lists fewer than 350,000 clones, 85% to 90% seen once, with 2% in the top ten. These data belong to a study of blood T cell repertoires in COVID-19. Turning to the study itself: Two consecutive negative NP/OP PCR tests, clearance, or resolved symptoms defined Cohort 3 recovery.

Material: PBMCs or T cells enriched from blood (not recorded which). The TCR comes from a woman aged 60-75 years in a cohort exposed to, infected with or recovered from COVID-19 (not recorded which).

The CDR3 DNA reads as TGCGCCAGCAGTCTGGGGGCGCAGGGTACAGGGTTCTCTGGGGCCAACGTCCTGACTTTC. Amino acid sequence: CASSLGAQGTGFSGANVLTF. The rearrangement joins TRBV4-3 to TRBJ2-6; D is perhaps TRBD1 (6 bases). Trimming pared 6 bases from V and 0 bases from J, leaving 24 bases between. Germline lookup yields CDR1 LGHNA and CDR2 YSLEER. The CDR3 sequence is 20 residues long.